This is a list of T cell receptor beta chains from one sample in a study of blood T cell repertoires in COVID-19. Produced via immunoSEQ multiplex PCR; TCRdb's table is partial and in-frame only. The sample records 300,000 to 350,000 clones, approximately 87% being singletons. Sequencing used peripheral blood. The source is a woman between 45 and 65 years old with COVID-19, enrolled during active disease. The CDR3 runs from the conserved cysteine through the conserved F or W. D genes are given only for firm matches. Only some rows state a clone size, as once, few, many or a class for expanded clones.

>TRBV19|TRBD2|NA|TRBJ2-1
CASSPAKKRDRYNEQFF
TGTGCCAGCTCCCCCGCGAAAAAGCGGGATCGCTACAATGAGCAGTTCTTC
>TRBV19|TRBD2|NA|TRBJ2-1
CASSIRTSGSSYNEQFF
TGTGCCAGTAGTATCCGGACTAGCGGGAGCTCCTACAATGAGCAGTTCTTC
>TRBV11-2|TRBD2|NA|TRBJ2-2
CASSLEASGQFTGELFF
TGTGCCAGCAGCTTAGAGGCTAGCGGACAATTCACCGGGGAGCTGTTTTTT
>TRBV11-3|TRBD2|NA|TRBJ2-1
CASSPLAGGSTEQFF
TGTGCCAGCAGCCCTCTTGCGGGAGGGTCTACTGAGCAGTTCTTC
>TRBV2|NA|NA|TRBJ1-1
CASSRDLNTEAFF
TGTGCCAGCAGCAGGGACTTAAACACTGAAGCTTTCTTT
>TRBV24-1|TRBD1|NA|TRBJ2-7
CATSDSGTGDIDEQYF
TGTGCCACCAGTGATTCCGGGACAGGGGATATAGACGAGCAGTACTTC
>TRBV19|TRBD1|NA|TRBJ2-7
CASSQDRVAYEQYF
TGTGCCAGTAGTCAGGACAGGGTTGCCTACGAGCAGTACTTC
>TRBV27|NA|NA|TRBJ1-2
CASSPLGIDYTF
TGTGCCAGCAGTCCCCTGGGCATCGACTACACCTTC
>TRBV5-1|TRBD2|NA|TRBJ2-1
CASSSGAGLAMNEQFF
TGCGCCAGCAGCTCCGGAGCGGGACTAGCGATGAATGAGCAGTTCTTC
>TRBV5-6|TRBD2|NA|TRBJ2-3
CASSLTPAGVVDTQYF
TGTGCCAGCAGCCTAACCCCGGCGGGAGTTGTAGATACGCAGTATTTT
>TRBV24-1|NA|NA|TRBJ1-2
CATSDLRQGLYGYTF
TGTGCCACCAGTGATTTACGGCAGGGGCTGTATGGCTACACCTTC
>TRBV11-2|TRBD2|NA|TRBJ2-7
CASSPRLAVGEQYF
TGTGCCAGCAGCCCCCGACTAGCGGTGGGCGAGCAGTACTTC
>TRBV6-5|NA|NA|TRBJ2-5
CASSYGWSAETQYF
TGTGCCAGCAGTTACGGGTGGAGCGCAGAGACCCAGTACTTC
>TRBV2|TRBD2|few|TRBJ2-3
CALASGNTDTQYF
TGTGCGCTCGCTAGCGGCAACACAGATACGCAGTATTTT
>TRBV18|NA|NA|TRBJ1-4
CASSPRTDNEKLFF
TGTGCCAGCTCACCCAGGACAGATAATGAAAAACTGTTTTTT
>TRBV9|NA|NA|TRBJ2-2
CASSVKGGANTGELFF
TGTGCCAGCAGCGTAAAAGGCGGGGCGAACACCGGGGAGCTGTTTTTT
>TRBV15|TRBD1|NA|TRBJ2-1
CATSSWTSVRGLNEQFF
TGTGCCACCAGCAGCTGGACCTCTGTCAGGGGGCTTAATGAGCAGTTCTTC
>TRBV30|TRBD1|NA|TRBJ2-7
CAWSVPGTGSYEQYF
TGTGCCTGGAGTGTACCCGGGACAGGCTCCTACGAGCAGTACTTC
>TRBV30|TRBD1|NA|TRBJ1-6
CAWRGQGPSPLHF
TGTGCCTGGAGGGGACAGGGACCTTCACCCCTCCACTTT
>TRBV6-1|NA|NA|TRBJ1-1
CASSEALRGVNTEAFF
TGTGCCAGCAGTGAAGCGCTTCGGGGGGTGAACACTGAAGCTTTCTTT
>TRBV3-1/TRBV3-2|NA|NA|TRBJ2-1
CASSYEITGGMFF
TGTGCCAGCAGCTATGAGATTACTGGCGGGATGTTCTTC
>TRBV19|NA|NA|TRBJ2-3
CASSSPVAADTQYF
TGTGCCAGTAGTAGCCCCGTAGCGGCAGATACGCAGTATTTT
>TRBV29-1|TRBD2|NA|TRBJ2-3
CSVDGTSGATSTDTQYF
TGCAGCGTTGATGGGACTAGCGGGGCTACTAGCACAGATACGCAGTATTTT
>TRBV6-5|NA|NA|TRBJ1-4
CASSYDGKTNEKLFF
TGTGCCAGCAGTTACGACGGGAAGACTAATGAAAAACTGTTTTTT
>TRBV18|NA|NA|TRBJ1-4
CASSPQTVATNEKLFF
TGTGCCAGCTCACCGCAGACAGTTGCAACTAATGAAAAACTGTTTTTT
>TRBV30|NA|NA|TRBJ2-5
CAWSVQTGRGTQYF
TGTGCCTGGAGTGTACAGACGGGGCGGGGGACCCAGTACTTC
>TRBV19|NA|NA|TRBJ1-1
CASSIGWGGATEAFF
TGTGCCAGTAGTATTGGTTGGGGGGGTGCCACTGAAGCTTTCTTT
>TRBV19|TRBD1|once|TRBJ1-2
CASLNRDSDYGYTF
TGTGCCAGTCTAAACCGGGACAGCGACTATGGCTACACCTTC
>TRBV5-4|NA|NA|TRBJ2-5
CASSSREMGTHLGTQYF
TGTGCCAGCAGCTCCCGGGAGATGGGGACCCACCTCGGGACCCAGTACTTC
>TRBV12-5|TRBD2|once|TRBJ2-4
CARKTSGRGAKNIQYF
TGTGCTCGAAAGACTAGCGGGAGAGGAGCCAAAAACATTCAGTACTTC
>TRBV19|TRBD1|NA|TRBJ2-3
CASSTIRDSASTDTQYF
TGTGCCAGTAGTACTATCCGGGACAGCGCCTCTACAGATACGCAGTATTTT
>TRBV25-1|TRBD2|NA|TRBJ2-7
CASSEWAGTSDHYEQYF
TGTGCCAGCAGTGAATGGGCCGGGACTAGCGACCACTACGAGCAGTACTTC
>TRBV19|NA|NA|TRBJ2-5
CASSIGGASETQYF
TGTGCCAGTAGTATAGGGGGCGCGTCAGAGACCCAGTACTTC
>TRBV2|TRBD2|NA|TRBJ2-1
CASSGDLAGGANEQFF
TGTGCCAGCAGTGGAGACCTAGCGGGAGGGGCCAATGAGCAGTTCTTC
>TRBV19|NA|NA|TRBJ1-1
CASTTWQGGDTEAFF
TGTGCCAGTACCACTTGGCAGGGAGGAGACACTGAAGCTTTCTTT
>TRBV5-6|TRBD2|NA|TRBJ2-2
CASFGAAGGPGTGELFF
TGTGCCTCGTTCGGGGCAGCGGGAGGGCCAGGAACTGGGGAGCTGTTTTTT
>TRBV18|NA|NA|TRBJ2-3
CASSSGTDTQYF
TGTGCCAGCTCCAGCGGTACAGATACGCAGTATTTT
>TRBV4-2|NA|NA|TRBJ1-5
CASSQQGGGDQPQHF
TGTGCCAGCAGCCAACAGGGCGGAGGGGATCAGCCCCAGCATTTT
>TRBV21-1|NA|NA|TRBJ2-7
CASSKGGPTVAQYF
TGTGCCAGCAGCAAAGGAGGGCCTACGGTCGCGCAGTACTTC
>TRBV6-5|TRBD2|NA|TRBJ2-3
CASRGLAGSTDTQYF
TGTGCCAGCAGGGGACTAGCGGGGAGCACAGATACGCAGTATTTT
>TRBV5-1|NA|NA|TRBJ1-3
CASSFGDSSGNTIYF
TGCGCCAGCAGCTTCGGCGACAGCTCTGGAAACACCATATATTTT
>TRBV9|NA|NA|TRBJ2-2
CASSVGVGAATGELFF
TGTGCCAGCAGCGTAGGGGTAGGGGCGGCCACCGGGGAGCTGTTTTTT
>TRBV19|NA|NA|TRBJ1-5
CASSFPIGVYNQPQHF
TGTGCCAGTAGTTTTCCAATAGGGGTTTACAATCAGCCCCAGCATTTT
>TRBV24-1|TRBD2|NA|TRBJ2-1
CATSNSGTSGNEQFF
TGTGCCACCTCAAATAGCGGGACCTCGGGCAATGAGCAGTTCTTC
>TRBV10-2|NA|NA|TRBJ2-1
CASLDSPSSYNEQFF
TGCGCCAGCTTGGACTCCCCGAGCTCCTACAATGAGCAGTTCTTC
>TRBV6-5|TRBD2|NA|TRBJ2-7
CASLTSGRMYEQYF
TGTGCCAGCCTCACTAGCGGGAGGATGTACGAGCAGTACTTC
>TRBV3-1/TRBV3-2|NA|NA|TRBJ1-1
CASTHEGNILHTEAFF
TGTGCCAGCACCCATGAGGGAAACATCCTACACACTGAAGCTTTCTTT
>TRBV6-5|NA|NA|TRBJ1-1
CASRRGTGLNTEAFF
TGTGCCAGCCGACGGGGGACGGGACTGAACACTGAAGCTTTCTTT
>TRBV11-2|NA|NA|TRBJ2-7
CASSLVGEQYF
TGTGCCAGCAGCTTAGTCGGCGAGCAGTACTTC
>TRBV6-2/TRBV6-3|NA|NA|TRBJ2-3
CASSYGGPRATDTQYF
TGTGCCAGCAGTTACGGAGGTCCAAGGGCCACAGATACGCAGTATTTT
>TRBV2|NA|NA|TRBJ1-5
CASTRQTRQPQHF
TGTGCCAGCACCCGACAGACGCGTCAGCCCCAGCATTTT
>TRBV6-5|NA|NA|TRBJ2-2
CASSYQRTGELFF
TGTGCCAGCAGTTACCAGCGAACCGGGGAGCTGTTTTTT
>TRBV9|NA|NA|TRBJ1-3
CASSVPSWRRSSGNTIYF
TGTGCCAGCAGCGTCCCCTCGTGGAGGCGAAGCTCTGGAAACACCATATATTTT